This TCR beta chain stems from a study of blood T cell repertoires in COVID-19. Method: immunoSEQ multiplex PCR; TCRdb's copy keeps in-frame clones and lacks some. Here the sample spans 150,000 to 200,000 clones, approximately 79% being singletons. The receptor's source is an older woman with COVID-19, enrolled during active disease. The sample was peripheral blood.

The CDR3 region has the DNA TGTGCCAGCAGCCGGCAGGAAGGTTTCAATGAGCAGTTCTTC. Translating it yields CASSRQEGFNEQFF. The rearrangement links TRBV7-9 to TRBJ2-1, with no clear D. The CDR3 loop spans 14 amino acids. Looked up from germline, CDR1 is SEHNR and CDR2 is FQNEAQ (reference sequence). Deletions cut 5 bases from V and 6 bases from J, with 14 bases between.